The 12 T cell receptor beta chains listed next were all sequenced from one sample in a study of cytomegalovirus exposure and HLA in healthy donors. The PCR made use of 60 Vbeta and 13 Jbeta primers. Some clones are missing from TCRdb's copy, which holds only in-frame ones; the method was immunoSEQ multiplex PCR. Among about 160,000 clones listed, roughly four fifths were seen once. The sequenced material came from PBMCs. The receptors here all came from a middle-aged man in good health and CMV-seropositive.

This clone was recorded once. V gene TRBV10-3 combines with J gene TRBJ1-1; 7 bases line up with TRBD1. CDR3 length: 13 amino acids. CDR1 and CDR2 (germline): ENHRY, SYGVKD. J was trimmed by 3 bases and V by 8 bases; bases with no gene match: 6. CDR3 sequence reads: CAIRQGMDTEAFF. In nucleotides, the CDR3 is TGTGCCATCCGACAGGGAATGGACACTGAAGCTTTCTTT.

The chain links TRBV5-5 to TRBJ2-5, with 9 bases matching TRBD1. V was clipped by 5 bases and J by 11 bases; unmatched bases: 7. Germline loops: CDR1 SGHKS, CDR2 YYEKEE (reference sequence). This CDR3 is 12 amino acids long. CDR3 bases: TGTGCCAGCAGTTGGACAGGGGAGGAGCAGTACTTC. Translated, it gives CASSWTGEEQYF.

This CDR3 reads CAWSVAAPYEQYF. The CDR3 DNA is TGTGCCTGGAGTGTAGCGGCCCCCTACGAGCAGTACTTC. This chain joins TRBV30 and TRBJ2-7; D perhaps matches TRBD2 (5 bases). This CDR3 spans 13 amino acids. Trimming took off 0 bases at V and 2 bases at J, with 8 bases between the two ends. Per germline, CDR1 GTSNPN and CDR2 SVGIG (reference sequence).

The DNA for the CDR3 is TGCGCCAGCAGCCAGGTAACAGAACCAGCGACCCAGTACTTC. Translated: CASSQVTEPATQYF. The rearrangement joins TRBV4-3 to TRBJ2-5, with D unclear. V was trimmed by 3 bases and J by 7 bases, leaving 15 bases between them. CDR1 and CDR2 (germline): LGHNA, YSLEER. This CDR3 has 14 residues.

The chain joins TRBV19 to TRBJ1-6; D is possibly TRBD1 (6 bases). V lost 5 bases and J 11 bases, leaving 19 bases between the germline ends. This CDR3 contains 15 residues. Germline-derived CDR1 and CDR2 are LNHDA and SQIVND (reference sequence). The CDR3 region has the DNA TGTGCCAGTAGTTCTGGACAGAGCGTTTATCCACCCCTCCACTTT. Encoded protein: CASSSGQSVYPPLHF.

The gene calls are TRBV25-1 and TRBJ2-7, with D tentatively TRBD1 (6 bases). V gave up 3 bases and J gave up 4 bases, with 7 bases separating them. CDR3 length equals 12 residues. Germline CDR1 is MGHDK and CDR2 is SYGVNS. The CDR3 DNA follows: TGTGCCAGCAGTGACAGGGGTTACGAGCAGTACTTC. It translates to CASSDRGYEQYF.

The chain combines TRBV5-8 with TRBJ1-3; TRBD1 agrees at 9 bases. Germline lookup yields CDR1 SGHTS and CDR2 YDEGEE. The CDR3 extends over 16 amino acids. After removal of 0 bases from V and 0 bases from J, the junction contained 1 base not matched to a gene. The CDR3 is CASSLGDRVSGNTIYF. The CDR3 DNA reads TGTGCCAGCAGCTTGGGGGACAGGGTCTCTGGAAACACCATATATTTT. The whole variable domain, remainder taken from reference TRBV5-8 and TRBJ1-3, is EAGVTQSPTHLIKTRGQQATLRCSPISGHTSVYWYQQALGLGLQFLLWYDEGEERNRGNFPPRFSGRQFPNYSSELNVNALELEDSALYLCASSLGDRVSGNTIYFGEGSWLTVV.

Comments on this clone: This sample includes further DNA sequences coding for the same CDR3. The rearrangement uses TRBV10-3 and TRBJ1-1; 9 bases are a match to TRBD1. CDR3 length equals 14 residues. Trimming at V came to 1 base and at J to 4 bases, leaving 1 base not matched to a gene. Germline CDR1 reads ENHRY; CDR2 reads SYGVKD. The CDR3 is CAISELTGGTEAFF. The CDR3 nucleotides are TGTGCCATCAGTGAGTTGACAGGGGGCACTGAAGCTTTCTTT.

This rearrangement joins TRBV29-1 to TRBJ2-1; 9 bases are shared with TRBD1. V shed 6 bases and J 9 bases; nucleotides not matched to a gene: 9. Germline V gives CDR1 SQVTM, CDR2 ANQGSEA. The CDR3 sequence is 13 residues long. The CDR3, as DNA: TGCAGCGTCGCGGGACAGGGCGTCATTGAGCAGTTCTTC. Its translation: CSVAGQGVIEQFF.

The chain joins TRBV6-7 to TRBJ1-3; 7 bases match TRBD1. TRBV6-7 is treated as an ORF (open reading frame) with a function not yet certain. The CDR3 is 13 residues long. Germline trimming cut 5 bases from V and 6 bases from J; bases unmatched to any gene: 4. The CDR3 is CASSRDRENTIYF. The DNA for the CDR3 is TGTGCCAGCAGTCGGGACAGAGAAAACACCATATATTTT.

The V and J genes are TRBV9 and TRBJ2-2; D may be TRBD1 (5 bases). Trimming removed 3 bases from V and 7 bases from J, with 19 bases in between. CDR3 length equals 16 residues. The V gene's germline CDR1 is SGDLS and CDR2 YYNGEE. CDR3 residues: CASSDTGRTIGGELFF. The CDR3 DNA sequence: TGTGCCAGCAGCGACACTGGACGGACAATTGGCGGGGAGCTGTTTTTT. Full variable domain (remainder filled in from reference TRBV9 and TRBJ2-2): DSGVTQTPKHLITATGQRVTLRCSPRSGDLSVYWYQQSLDQGLQFLIQYYNGEERAKGNILERFSAQQFPDLHSELNLSSLELGDSALYFCASSDTGRTIGGELFFGEGSRLTVL.

This clone occurred a few times. The chain uses TRBV5-5 and TRBJ2-7; the match to TRBD2 covers 7 bases. The CDR3 extends over 13 amino acids. The junction had 4 bases not matched to a gene; V was cut back by 3 bases and J by 4 bases. Germline loops: CDR1 SGHKS, CDR2 YYEKEE (reference sequence). Here the CDR3 DNA reads TGTGCCAGCAGCTGGGCGGGAGCATACGAGCAGTACTTC. Its protein is CASSWAGAYEQYF.